This TCR beta chain was documented in a study of OX40 agonist ivuxolimab in advanced cancers. Trimming cost V 2 bases and J 0 bases, with 9 bases left between them. The V gene's germline CDR1 is SGDLS and CDR2 YYNGEE. The CDR3 totals 15 residues. Clones were sequenced by immunoSEQ multiplex PCR, and TCRdb holds only the in-frame ones, with some missing. Here the sample spans 90,000 to 100,000 clones, 90% being singletons. The specimen comprised CD4+ or CD8+ T cells sorted from blood, sampled in a trial of the OX40 agonist ivuxolimab. The rearrangement links TRBV9 to TRBJ2-1; D uncertain. The source is an adult with an advanced solid tumor such as melanoma, head and neck, liver or kidney cancer. The CDR3 sequence: CASSVGTYSYNEQFF. In DNA, the CDR3 is TGTGCCAGCAGCGTGGGAACTTACTCCTACAATGAGCAGTTCTTC.